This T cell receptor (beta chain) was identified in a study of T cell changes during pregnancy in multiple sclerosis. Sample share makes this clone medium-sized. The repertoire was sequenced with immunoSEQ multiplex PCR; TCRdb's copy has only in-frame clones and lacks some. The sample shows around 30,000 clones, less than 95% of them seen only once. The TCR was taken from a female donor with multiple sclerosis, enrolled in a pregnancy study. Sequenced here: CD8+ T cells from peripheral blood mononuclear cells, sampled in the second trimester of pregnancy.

The CDR3: CASSRLAGRGETQYF. For the CDR3, the DNA is TGTGCCAGCAGCCGACTAGCGGGGAGGGGAGAGACCCAGTACTTC. The J gene is TRBJ2-5, the V gene TRBV6-1; 11 positions agree with TRBD2. The CDR3 length is 15 residues. V shed 6 bases, J shed 4 bases, and the junction held 7 bases outside the gene matches. CDR1 is MNHNS and CDR2 is SASEGT in the germline V gene.